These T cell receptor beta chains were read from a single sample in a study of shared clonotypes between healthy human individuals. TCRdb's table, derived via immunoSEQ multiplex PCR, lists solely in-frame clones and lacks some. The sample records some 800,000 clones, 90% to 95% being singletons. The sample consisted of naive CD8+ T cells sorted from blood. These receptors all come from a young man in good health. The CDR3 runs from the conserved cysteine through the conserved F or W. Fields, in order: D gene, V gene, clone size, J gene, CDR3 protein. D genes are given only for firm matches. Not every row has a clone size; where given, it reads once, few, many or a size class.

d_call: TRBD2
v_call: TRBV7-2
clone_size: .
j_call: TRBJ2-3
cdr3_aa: CASSLREGVNTQYF

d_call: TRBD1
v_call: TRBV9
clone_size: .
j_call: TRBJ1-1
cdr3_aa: CASSVGSGRVGQKNTEAFF

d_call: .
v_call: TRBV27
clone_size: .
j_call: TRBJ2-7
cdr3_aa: CASIGQGRSYEQYF

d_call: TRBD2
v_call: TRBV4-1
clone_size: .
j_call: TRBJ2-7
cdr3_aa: CASSRTGREGDYEQYF

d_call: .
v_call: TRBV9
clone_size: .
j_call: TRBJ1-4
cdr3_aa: CASSVGSLNEKLFF

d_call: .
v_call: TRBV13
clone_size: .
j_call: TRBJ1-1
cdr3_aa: CASSSGRKNTEAFF

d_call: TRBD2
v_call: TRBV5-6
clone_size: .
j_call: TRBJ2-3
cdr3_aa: CASSLAGGSMTDTQYF

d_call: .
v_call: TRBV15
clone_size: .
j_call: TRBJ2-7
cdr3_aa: CATSRDRGGQGEQYF

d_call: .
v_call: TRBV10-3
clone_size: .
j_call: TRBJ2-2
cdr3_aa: CAISESGGKTGELFF

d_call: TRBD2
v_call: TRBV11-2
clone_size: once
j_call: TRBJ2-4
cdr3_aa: CASSSTGSGRPKNIQYF

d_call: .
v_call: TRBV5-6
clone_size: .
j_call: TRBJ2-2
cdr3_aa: CASSRGRGGHTGELFF

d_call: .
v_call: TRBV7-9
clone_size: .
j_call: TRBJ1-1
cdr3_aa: CASTLGGNEAFF

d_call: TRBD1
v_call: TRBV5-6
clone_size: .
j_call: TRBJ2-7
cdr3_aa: CASSPGTVSYEQYF

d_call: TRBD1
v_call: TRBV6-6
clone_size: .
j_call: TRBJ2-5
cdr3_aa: CASSYRTGFQETQYF

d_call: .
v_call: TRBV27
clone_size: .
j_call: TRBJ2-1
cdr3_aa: CASSLADEQFF

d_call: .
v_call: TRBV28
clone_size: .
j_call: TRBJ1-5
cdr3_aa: CASSFGTGFNQPQHF

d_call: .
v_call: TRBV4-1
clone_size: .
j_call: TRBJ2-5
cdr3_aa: CASSQDRQDWETQYF

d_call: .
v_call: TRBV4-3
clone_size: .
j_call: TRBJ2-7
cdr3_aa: CASSQGNARAYEQYF

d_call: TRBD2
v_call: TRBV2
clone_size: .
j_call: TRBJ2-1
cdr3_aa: CASSAGTSGYNEQFF

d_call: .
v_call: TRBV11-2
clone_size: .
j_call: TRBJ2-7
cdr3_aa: CASSLAWGLPDEQYF

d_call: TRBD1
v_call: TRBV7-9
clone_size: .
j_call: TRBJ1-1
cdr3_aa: CAILNPGFGRQGRTEAFF

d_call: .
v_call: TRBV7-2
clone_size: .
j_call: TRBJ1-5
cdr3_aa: CASSWIDRSNQPQHF

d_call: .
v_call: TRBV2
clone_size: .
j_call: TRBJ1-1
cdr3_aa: CASSESAGRLGMNTEAFF

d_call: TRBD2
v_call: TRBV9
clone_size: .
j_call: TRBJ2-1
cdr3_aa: CASSGDYLAGESNEQFF

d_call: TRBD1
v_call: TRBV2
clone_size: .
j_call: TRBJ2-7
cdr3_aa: CASSPGGNSYEQYF

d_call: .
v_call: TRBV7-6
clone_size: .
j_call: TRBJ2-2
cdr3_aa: CASSLEAVYTGELFF

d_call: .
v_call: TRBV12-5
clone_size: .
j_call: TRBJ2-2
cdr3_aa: CASGLWVDRTGELFF

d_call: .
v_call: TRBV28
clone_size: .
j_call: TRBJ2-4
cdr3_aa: CASSLGAFIQYF

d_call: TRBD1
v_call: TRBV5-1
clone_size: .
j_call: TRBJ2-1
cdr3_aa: CASSARGVGTGANEQFF

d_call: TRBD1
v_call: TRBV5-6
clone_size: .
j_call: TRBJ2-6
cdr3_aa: CASSPPGTAFSGANVLTF

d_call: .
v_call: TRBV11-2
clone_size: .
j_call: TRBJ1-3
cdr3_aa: CASTSGGGSASGNTIYF

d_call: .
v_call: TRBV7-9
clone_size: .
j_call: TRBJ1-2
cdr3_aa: CASSPADKAYYGYTF

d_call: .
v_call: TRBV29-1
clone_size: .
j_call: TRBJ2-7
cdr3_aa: CSVEDIAGNEQYF

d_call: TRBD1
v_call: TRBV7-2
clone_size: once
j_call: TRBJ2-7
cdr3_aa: CASSLAIGDRGFHEQYF

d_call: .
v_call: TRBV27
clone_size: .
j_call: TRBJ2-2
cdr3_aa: CASSLSGSRGITGTGELFF

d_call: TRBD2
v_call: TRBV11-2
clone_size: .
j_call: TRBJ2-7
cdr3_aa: CASSSGLAGEQYF

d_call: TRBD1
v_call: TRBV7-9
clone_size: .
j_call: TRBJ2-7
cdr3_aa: CASNTNRGESSYEQYF

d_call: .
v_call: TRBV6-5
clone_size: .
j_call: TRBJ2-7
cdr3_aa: CASNPGNSYEQYF

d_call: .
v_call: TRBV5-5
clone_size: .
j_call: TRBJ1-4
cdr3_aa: CASTLGREEVEKLFF

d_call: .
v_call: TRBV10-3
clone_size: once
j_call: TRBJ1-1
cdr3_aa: CAISEKMNTEAFF

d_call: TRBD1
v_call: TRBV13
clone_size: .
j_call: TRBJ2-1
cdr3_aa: CASSFLEQGQLNEQFF

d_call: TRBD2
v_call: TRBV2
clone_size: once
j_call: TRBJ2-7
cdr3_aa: CASSSPGTSGSYEQYF

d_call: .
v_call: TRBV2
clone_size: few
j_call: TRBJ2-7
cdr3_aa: CASSEPIDRTPTYEQYF

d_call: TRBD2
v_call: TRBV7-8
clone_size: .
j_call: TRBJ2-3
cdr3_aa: CASSLVLAGDTDTQYF

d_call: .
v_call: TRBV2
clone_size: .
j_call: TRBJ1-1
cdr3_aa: CASSGLGPEAFF

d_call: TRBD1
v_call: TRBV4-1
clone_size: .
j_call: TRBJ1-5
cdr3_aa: CASSQEQGGQPQHF

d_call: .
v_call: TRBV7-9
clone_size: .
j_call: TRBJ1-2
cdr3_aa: CASSARASNFYGYTF

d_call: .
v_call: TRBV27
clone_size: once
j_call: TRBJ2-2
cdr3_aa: CASSFKGPTGELFF

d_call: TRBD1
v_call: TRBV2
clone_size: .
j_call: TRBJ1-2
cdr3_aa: CASPQGRQDGYTF

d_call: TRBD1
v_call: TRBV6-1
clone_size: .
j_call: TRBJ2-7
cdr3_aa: CASSEGQGAWDEQYF

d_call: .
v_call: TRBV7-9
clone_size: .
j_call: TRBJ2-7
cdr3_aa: CASSLAGPGSYEQYF

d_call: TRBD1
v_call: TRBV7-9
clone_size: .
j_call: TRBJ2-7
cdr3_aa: CASSSTGGRSYEQYF

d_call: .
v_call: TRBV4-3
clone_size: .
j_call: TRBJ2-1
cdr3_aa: CASSQFGINEQFF